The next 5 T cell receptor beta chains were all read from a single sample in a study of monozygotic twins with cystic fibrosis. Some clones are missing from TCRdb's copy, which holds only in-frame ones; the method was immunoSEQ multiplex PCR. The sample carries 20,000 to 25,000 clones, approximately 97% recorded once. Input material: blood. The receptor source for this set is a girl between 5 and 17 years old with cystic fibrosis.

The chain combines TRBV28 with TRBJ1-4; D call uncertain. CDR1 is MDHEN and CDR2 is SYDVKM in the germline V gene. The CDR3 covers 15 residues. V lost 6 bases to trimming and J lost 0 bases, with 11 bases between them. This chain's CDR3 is CASRIQHATNEKLFF. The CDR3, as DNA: TGTGCCAGCAGGATACAGCACGCAACTAATGAAAAACTGTTTTTT.

The CDR3 sequence: CASSIFGTGNTEAFF. The CDR3 coding sequence is TGTGCCAGTAGTATTTTCGGGACAGGGAACACTGAAGCTTTCTTT. J is TRBJ1-1 and V is TRBV19; 8 nucleotides line up with TRBD1. J was trimmed by 1 base and V by 3 bases; bases with no gene match: 4. Germline loops: CDR1 LNHDA, CDR2 SQIVND (reference sequence). The CDR3 is 15 amino acids.

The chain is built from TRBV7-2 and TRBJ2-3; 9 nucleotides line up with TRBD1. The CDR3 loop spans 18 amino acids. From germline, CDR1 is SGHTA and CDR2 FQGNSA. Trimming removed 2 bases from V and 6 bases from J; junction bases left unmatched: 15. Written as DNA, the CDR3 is TGTGCCAGCAGCTTACGCCCTTCAACAGGGGGCGCGAGGGATACGCAGTATTTT. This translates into CASSLRPSTGGARDTQYF.

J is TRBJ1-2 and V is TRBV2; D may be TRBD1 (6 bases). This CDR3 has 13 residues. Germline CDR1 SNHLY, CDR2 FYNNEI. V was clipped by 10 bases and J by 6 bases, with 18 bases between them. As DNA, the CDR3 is TGTGCCACCAAGGGACAAGGGCTGGATGGCTACACCTTC. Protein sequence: CATKGQGLDGYTF. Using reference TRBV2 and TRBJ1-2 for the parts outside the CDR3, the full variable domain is EPEVTQTPSHQVTQMGQEVILRCVPISNHLYFYWYRQILGQKVEFLVSFYNNEISEKSEIFDDQFSVERPDGSNFTLKIRSTKLEDSAMYFCATKGQGLDGYTFGSGTRLTVV.

The CDR3 region is CASSAAGGSRKFF. The CDR3 DNA reads TGTGCCAGCAGCGCCGCCGGCGGGAGTCGGAAGTTCTTC. This chain connects TRBV7-9 to TRBJ2-1; 7 bases are a match to TRBD2. Germline V lookup: CDR1 SEHNR, CDR2 FQNEAQ (reference sequence). CDR3 length equals 13 residues. V gave up 5 bases and J gave up 14 bases; unmatched junction bases: 12. Variable domain in full (rest from reference TRBV7-9 and TRBJ2-1): DTGVSQNPRHKITKRGQNVTFRCDPISEHNRLYWYRQTLGQGPEFLTYFQNEAQLEKSRLLSDRFSAERPKGSFSTLEIQRTEQGDSAMYLCASSAAGGSRKFFGPGTRLTVL.